The present T cell receptor beta chain was sequenced within a study of molecular identifiers for immune sequencing clone quantification. Study-wide results and caveats: Around 940,000 naive cells reportedly did not prevent detection of spiked Jurkat TCR RNA from one cell. Should identical TCR molecules share a barcode, the sizes of highly expanded clones could be underestimated.

For naive CD8 T cells, sorting used the CD8+CD4-CCR7+CD45RA+ phenotype. TCRdb reprocessed the PCR reads with MiXCR, giving one entry per CDR3 protein. The sample holds around 460,000 distinct CDR3 sequences, roughly 25% seen once. As concerns this clonotype: What it recognizes is unknown.

V shed 4 bases and J shed 3 bases, with 10 bases lying between them. Germline assignment: CDR1 LGHNA and CDR2 YSLEER. The CDR3 spans 13 residues. Sequenced: naive CD8+ T cells from blood, with Jurkat cell RNA spiked in. Subset described: FACS-sorted CD8+CD4-CCR7+CD45RA+ naive T cells. V usage is TRBV4-3 and J usage is TRBJ2-7; D is unresolved. The clonotype was recovered from a human donor in good health. Some libraries in this study had Jurkat cell RNA spiked in. The CDR3 sequence is CASSPATDYEQYF. DNA of the CDR3: TGCGCCAGCAGCCCCGCTACAGACTACGAGCAGTACTTC.